This T cell receptor beta chain was identified during a study of long-term antiretroviral therapy in people with HIV. The study's findings and limits: Once patients were on ART, diversity went higher but still fell short of transplant donor controls. Clonal populations expanded prior to ART predominated within the repertoire at all time points. Controls showed broader CDR3 length ranges than did the HIV repertoires.

Comment on this clone: Antigen: not known.

A v3.0 immunoSEQ assay was performed at survey level. Each sample aimed for about 35,000-50,000 sequenced T-cell genomes. Only in-frame clones appear in the TCRdb table, and some are missing; sequencing was by immunoSEQ multiplex PCR. The sample records about 11,000 clones, around 80% being singletons. This CDR3 has 21 amino acids. V lost 0 bases to trimming and J lost 0 bases, with 24 bases between them. Looked up from germline, CDR1 is LNHDA and CDR2 is SQIVND (reference sequence). This receptor was obtained from a man aged 45-65 years with HIV. The material was unsorted PBMCs, obtained about 7 years after starting antiretroviral therapy. The gene calls are TRBV19 and TRBJ2-1; D might be TRBD2 (6 bases). The CDR3 region has the DNA TGTGCCAGTAGTATAGAGAAGGACGGTGGAGGGGCTGAAAGCTCCTACAATGAGCAGTTCTTC. Its translation is CASSIEKDGGGAESSYNEQFF. The complete variable domain, with remaining parts taken from reference TRBV19 and TRBJ2-1, reads DGGITQSPKYLFRKEGQNVTLSCEQNLNHDAMYWYRQDPGQGLRLIYYSQIVNDFQKGDIAEGYSVSREKKESFPLTVTSAQKNPTAFYLCASSIEKDGGGAESSYNEQFFGPGTRLTVL.